The T cell receptor beta chain described here comes from a study of beta chain features in type 1 diabetes. Study-wide context: The patients were much like the healthy donors in age, gender and cell yields. Whole-study results and caveats: Moderate but significant shortening of TCRB CDR3s was recorded in all four CD4+ subsets from Type 1 diabetes patients. Fewer insertions but more deletions were seen at VDJ junctions in type 1 diabetes patients.

The germline V and J ends were trimmed by 0 bases and 8 bases, with 12 bases remaining between them. This CDR3 has 14 residues. Germline loops: CDR1 SGHRS, CDR2 YFSETQ. Concerning this clone itself: Its specificity is not known.

Investigators reverse transcribed all isolated RNA, so they sequenced expressed TCRB transcripts. The table came from immunoSEQ multiplex PCR; TCRdb's copy has only in-frame clones and leaves some out. The sample records 25,000 to 30,000 clones, about 65% being singletons. V usage is TRBV5-1 and J usage is TRBJ2-1; D uncertain. The clonotype originates from a woman in her twenties or thirties with type 1 diabetes. Sequencing was done on a sample of Tregs from blood. The CDR3 nucleotides are TGCGCCAGCAGCTTGGATGGTAGATCCGATGAGCAGTTCTTC. Protein: CASSLDGRSDEQFF.